The TCR beta chain described here comes from a study of blood T cell repertoires in COVID-19. Repertoires were generated with immunoSEQ multiplex PCR, while TCRdb's copy carries only in-frame clones and drops some. This table has about 220,000 clones, roughly 89% appearing once. The CDR3 sequence is 14 residues long. The V gene lost 10 bases and the J gene lost 1 base, with 14 bases spanning the gap. Germline lookup yields CDR1 ENHRY and CDR2 SYGVKD. Within 2 weeks before study entry, exposed participants met a COVID-19 case. The source material was PBMCs or T cells enriched from blood (not recorded which). This clonotype originated in a man aged 25 to 40 who had been exposed to COVID-19. The gene calls are TRBV10-3 and TRBJ1-5; the D gene is possibly TRBD1 (6 bases). The CDR3 sequence: CATRQDPSNQPQHF. The CDR3 coding sequence is TGTGCCACACGACAGGACCCAAGCAATCAGCCCCAGCATTTT.